The rows below give T cell receptor beta chains drawn from one sample of a study of blood T cell repertoires in COVID-19. Sequencing was performed with immunoSEQ multiplex PCR; in TCRdb, only in-frame clones are kept and a portion is missing. The sample shows 40,000 to 50,000 clones, roughly nine tenths of them seen only once. Sequenced: peripheral blood. Every receptor here comes from a human donor in a cohort sampled during active COVID-19. Both conserved end residues are trimmed from each CDR3. The order of the fields is clone size, V gene, CDR3 protein. Size tells how often a clone was seen (once, few, many) or the class of an expanded clone, and some rows leave it out.

size: .
V: TRBV18
CDR3: ASSPPSGIETQY

size: .
V: TRBV19
CDR3: ASRGGSNQPQH

size: .
V: TRBV6-6
CDR3: ASIFGQFNYGYT

size: .
V: TRBV2
CDR3: ASRGRSGANVLT

size: .
V: TRBV3-1/TRBV3-2
CDR3: ASSGGSSGYTGELF

size: .
V: TRBV12-5
CDR3: ASVLAGRTDTQY

size: .
V: TRBV6-6
CDR3: ASSYEAKRDTQY

size: .
V: TRBV5-1
CDR3: ASRLILQGAAGELF

size: .
V: TRBV11-2
CDR3: ASSFRGNEKLF

size: .
V: TRBV7-2
CDR3: ASSLAGVYNEQF

size: .
V: TRBV4-1
CDR3: ASSQVAGSQEQY

size: .
V: TRBV5-6
CDR3: ASSLRRDREDYGYT

size: .
V: TRBV2
CDR3: ASSAGEADYGYT

size: .
V: TRBV5-6
CDR3: ASSRRQGGNTIY

size: .
V: TRBV19
CDR3: ASSTGGYQPQH

size: few
V: TRBV7-2
CDR3: ASSSSSPLH

size: .
V: TRBV6-5
CDR3: ASSWGTTLSGYEQF

size: .
V: TRBV7-2
CDR3: ASSLGLGSPYEQY

size: .
V: TRBV7-2
CDR3: ASSKGQGYQPQH

size: .
V: TRBV7-6
CDR3: ASSPQGAGGQTQY

size: .
V: TRBV24-1
CDR3: ATSTGSETQY

size: .
V: TRBV27
CDR3: ASSSRSTSGHTGELF

size: .
V: TRBV5-1
CDR3: ASSLAGTATDTQY

size: .
V: TRBV20-1
CDR3: SAKGNEQF